Given below is one TCR beta chain in context. The data are from a study of blood T cell repertoires in COVID-19. In the study overall: Both acute and convalescent COVID-19 samples were obtained from the United States, Italy and Spain.

Per germline, CDR1 MNHEY and CDR2 SMNVEV (reference sequence). The CDR3 has 15 amino acids. V lost 3 bases and J 4 bases, leaving 13 bases between the germline ends. The repertoire was sequenced with immunoSEQ multiplex PCR; TCRdb's copy has only in-frame clones and lacks some. Of over 200,000 clones listed, about 85% are singletons. This TCR was sampled from a young woman who had recovered from COVID-19. Input material: peripheral blood. The chain recombines TRBV27 with TRBJ2-1, with a tentative D call TRBD2 (6 bases). CDR3 sequence reads: CASSFSGHPYNEQFF. The CDR3 DNA is TGTGCCAGCAGTTTCAGCGGGCACCCTTACAATGAGCAGTTCTTC.